The source of this TCR beta chain is a study of T cells in Graves' hyperthyroidism and ophthalmopathy. For the study at large: Before treatment of any kind, peripheral blood was taken at initial diagnosis.

The study excluded patients with uncontrolled infection, other autoimmune disease, pregnancy or lactation. Clinical symptoms, serum thyroxine and TRAb, thyroid ultrasound and orbital computed tomography together formed the diagnostic basis. TCR beta CDR3 region amplification was performed from RNA transcripts. The HTBI primer set drove a first-round RT-PCR of the TCR CDR3. MiXCR, applied by TCRdb to the multiplex PCR reads, yields one record per CDR3 protein. Of approximately 430,000 distinct CDR3 sequences in the sample, 15% to 18% are singletons; the top ten hold roughly 13%. The clonotype originates from a woman under 30 with Graves' hyperthyroidism. Material: blood.

CDR3 protein: CASNLGPGTKYNEQFF. DNA of the CDR3: TGTGCCAGCAATCTTGGCCCCGGGACTAAGTACAATGAGCAGTTCTTC. The V and J genes are TRBV12-3 or TRBV12-4 and TRBJ2-1, with 7 nucleotides matching TRBD2. The trim removed 7 bases at V and 4 bases at J, leaving 13 bases unmatched. There are 16 residues in the CDR3.